The clone carrying this T cell receptor (beta chain) showed up just once. These data come from a study of blood T cell repertoires in COVID-19. At the level of the study: The United States, Italy and Spain supplied acute and convalescent COVID-19 samples. PBMCs, B-cell-depleted T cells, or T cells were the source of the cDNA or gDNA that made up the material.

Original data processing: Reference gene primer amplification yielded estimated nucleated cell counts. The method was immunoSEQ multiplex PCR; TCRdb's version includes in-frame clones alone and lacks a portion of them. V and J calls and clone size come straight from that table; D and trimming were deduced from the DNA. The data show around 150,000 clones, 88% seen once. It was during active infection that Seattle patients were enrolled and then longitudinally followed. This TCR was recovered from a human donor with COVID-19, enrolled during active disease. The donor label of this sample is uncertain. Sequencing used peripheral blood.

CDR3 DNA sequence: TGTGCCAGCAGTACCCCGGGACTAGCGTCCCACACAGATACGCAGTATTTT. It yields the protein CASSTPGLASHTDTQYF. The V call is TRBV28, the J call TRBJ2-3, with TRBD2 identical over 10 bases. The CDR3 is 17 residues long. Germline CDR1 is MDHEN and CDR2 is SYDVKM. J lost 2 bases, V lost 5 bases, and 10 bases had no gene match.